These 27 T cell receptor beta chains came from one sample sequenced in a study of shared clonotypes between healthy human individuals. Sequencing was performed with immunoSEQ multiplex PCR; in TCRdb, only in-frame clones are kept and a portion is missing. The table shows over 2 million clones, with around 93% occurring only once. The sequencing sample was made of naive CD4+ T cells from PBMCs. Sample subset: CD45RA+ positively selected. The receptor set was obtained from a man aged 18 to 29 in good health. Some clones in this sample may be carry-over from other donors' samples.

V is TRBV6-1 and J is TRBJ2-7; no firm D call. V lost 8 bases, J lost 2 bases, and 19 bases lay in between. Per the germline V gene, CDR1 is MNHNS and CDR2 is SASEGT. The CDR3 is 15 residues long. CDR3 DNA: TGTGCCAGCCCAAGGATGGAATTCGGAACCTACGAGCAGTACTTC. Amino acid sequence: CASPRMEFGTYEQYF.

CDR3 in DNA: TGTGCCAGCAGGGGCCCCGGGGGGAACGAGCAGTACTTC. As protein: CASRGPGGNEQYF. This rearrangement joins TRBV27 to TRBJ2-7; 7 bases line up with TRBD2. V gave up 6 bases and J gave up 5 bases; unmatched junction bases: 7. Germline-derived CDR1 and CDR2 are MNHEY and SMNVEV (reference sequence). CDR3 length: 13 residues.

V usage is TRBV7-9 and J usage is TRBJ2-5, with 10 bases fitting TRBD1. The germline CDR1 and CDR2 sequences are SEHNR and FQNEAQ (reference sequence). The V and J ends lost 6 bases and 4 bases, in that order; junction bases with no gene match: 5. This CDR3 spans 14 amino acids. CDR3 bases: TGTGCCAGCAGACCAGGGGACAGGGGAGAGACCCAGTACTTC. It translates to CASRPGDRGETQYF.

The chain carries TRBV30 and TRBJ1-5; D gene unclear. The CDR3 totals 12 residues. Germline loops: CDR1 GTSNPN, CDR2 SVGIG (reference sequence). The V gene lost 2 bases and the J gene lost 2 bases, with 4 bases spanning the gap. In DNA, the CDR3 is TGTGCCTGGAGTTTGGGCAATCAGCCCCAGCATTTT. The encoded protein is CAWSLGNQPQHF.

The J gene is TRBJ2-6, the V gene TRBV28; D is unclear. CDR1 MDHEN and CDR2 SYDVKM come from the germline V gene. V lost 6 bases, J lost 2 bases, and 11 bases lay in between. The CDR3 totals 15 residues. The CDR3 DNA sequence: TGTGCCAGCAGCTTTCTTCTCCCTGGGGCCAACGTCCTGACTTTC. Protein: CASSFLLPGANVLTF.

J is TRBJ2-7 and V is TRBV5-1; D gene unclear. V was cut by 4 bases and J by 5 bases, with 10 bases left in between. This CDR3 region has 12 residues. Germline CDR1 reads SGHRS; CDR2 reads YFSETQ. This chain's CDR3 is CASSPSLHEQYF. The DNA of the CDR3 is TGCGCCAGCAGCCCTTCCCTCCACGAGCAGTACTTC.

The DNA of the CDR3 is TGTGCCAGCAGCCAACGGACAGGGGATCAGCCCCAGCATTTT. Its protein is CASSQRTGDQPQHF. The chain has TRBV4-2 and TRBJ1-5, with 9 nucleotides matching TRBD1. After removal of 2 bases from V and 5 bases from J, the junction contained 1 base not matched to a gene. The length of the CDR3 is 14 residues. The germline V gene encodes CDR1 LGHNA and CDR2 YNFKEQ.

About this clone itself: The sample has other DNA sequences that encode this CDR3 too. The rearrangement uses TRBV5-1 and TRBJ2-5; perhaps D is TRBD1 or TRBD2 (5 bases each). Germline V gene sequence: CDR1 SGHRS, CDR2 YFSETQ. V gave up 4 bases and J gave up 2 bases, with 15 bases separating them. The CDR3 runs to 15 residues. As DNA, the CDR3 is TGCGCCAGCAGCCTCACCGGGACGTCTCAAGAGACCCAGTACTTC. Protein product: CASSLTGTSQETQYF.

The rearrangement uses TRBV5-1 and TRBJ2-1, with D perhaps matching TRBD2 (7 bases). Looked up from germline, CDR1 is SGHRS and CDR2 is YFSETQ. There are 13 residues in the CDR3. V lost 5 bases to trimming and J lost 7 bases, with 13 bases between them. The CDR3 DNA follows: TGCGCCAGCAGTTTAGGGGGGGAAAATGAGCAGTTCTTC. Translating gives CASSLGGENEQFF.

On this clone itself: The same CDR3 also results from other DNA sequences found in this sample. The V call is TRBV28, the J call TRBJ2-7; no clear D gene. The CDR3 has 11 amino acids. Trimming left V 8 bases short and J 0 bases short, with 5 bases between. Germline CDR1 and CDR2: MDHEN and SYDVKM. CDR3 protein: CASRTSYEQYF. CDR3 coding DNA: TGTGCCAGCCGCACCTCCTACGAGCAGTACTTC.

The rearrangement uses TRBV23-1 and TRBJ2-4; D perhaps matches TRBD1 (5 bases). TRBV23-1 is identified as an open reading frame with a role that is uncertain. The CDR3 covers 18 residues. V was pared by 4 bases and J by 5 bases, with 24 bases between. In nucleotides, the CDR3 is TGCGCCAGCAGTCTGATAATTGGGGCCAATACAACCCAAAACATTCAGTACTTC. Translating it yields CASSLIIGANTTQNIQYF.

The CDR3 protein is CASSQAPMADGYTF. CDR3 coding DNA: TGCGCCAGCAGCCAGGCCCCTATGGCAGATGGCTACACCTTC. The chain employs TRBV4-1 and TRBJ1-2, with D hard to call. The germline V gene has CDR1 MGHRA and CDR2 YSYEKL. Trimming cost V 3 bases and J 6 bases, with 14 bases left between them. The CDR3 covers 14 residues.

This sequence joins TRBV30 and TRBJ2-3; D is undetermined. This CDR3 region has 12 residues. Trimming cost V 5 bases and J 6 bases, with 12 bases left between them. Germline V CDR1 and CDR2: GTSNPN, SVGIG (reference sequence). CDR3 bases: TGTGCCTGGGCCGCCTTGGGGGATACGCAGTATTTT. It is translated as CAWAALGDTQYF.

CDR3: CASTSLVAESYNEQFF. In DNA form, the CDR3 reads TGTGCCAGCACCTCGTTGGTAGCGGAATCCTACAATGAGCAGTTCTTC. This chain connects TRBV28 to TRBJ2-1; a weak D match, TRBD2 (6 bases). Trimming left V 7 bases short and J 1 base short, with 17 bases between. This CDR3 comprises 16 residues. Germline-derived CDR1 and CDR2 are MDHEN and SYDVKM.

The CDR3 nucleotides are TGTGCCAGTATGGGTCCCCTGGGGTTGCGCGATCAGCCCCAGCATTTT. This gives the protein CASMGPLGLRDQPQHF. The V and J genes are TRBV19 and TRBJ1-5; D gene uncertain. The germline V and J ends were trimmed by 7 bases and 5 bases, with 21 bases remaining between them. The CDR3 consists of 16 residues. The germline gives CDR1 LNHDA, CDR2 SQIVND (reference sequence).

J is TRBJ1-2 and V is TRBV2; D might be TRBD1 (5 bases). This CDR3 has 14 residues. Germline V gene data show CDR1 as SNHLY and CDR2 as FYNNEI. Deletions cut 10 bases from V and 1 base from J, with 16 bases between. CDR3 sequence: CATFGQGGNYGYTF. DNA of the CDR3: TGTGCCACCTTCGGGCAGGGCGGTAACTATGGCTACACCTTC. The entire variable domain, with the rest obtained from reference TRBV2 and TRBJ1-2, is as follows: EPEVTQTPSHQVTQMGQEVILRCVPISNHLYFYWYRQILGQKVEFLVSFYNNEISEKSEIFDDQFSVERPDGSNFTLKIRSTKLEDSAMYFCATFGQGGNYGYTFGSGTRLTVV.

This clone turned up a few times. The rearrangement uses TRBV28 and TRBJ1-1; no clear D gene. The CDR3 has 12 residues. CDR1 and CDR2 (germline): MDHEN, SYDVKM. Trimming took 5 bases from V and 11 from J, leaving 15 bases between them. The DNA for the CDR3 is TGTGCCAGCAGTCCTAACAGACTTGAGGCTTTCTTT. This sequence encodes CASSPNRLEAFF.

CDR3 region: CASSLFQPASSSEQYF. In DNA form, the CDR3 reads TGCGCCAGCAGCTTGTTCCAACCGGCTAGCTCGAGCGAGCAGTACTTC. The chain couples TRBV5-1 to TRBJ2-7, with a tentative D call TRBD2 (5 bases). The V end lost 1 base, the J end lost 6 bases, and 20 bases lay between the germline ends. The CDR3 consists of 16 residues. Germline lookup yields CDR1 SGHRS and CDR2 YFSETQ.

In its sample, this clone was seen a few times. Other DNA variants within this sample encode the same CDR3. This rearrangement joins TRBV6-5 to TRBJ1-1; D not resolved. This CDR3 spans 13 amino acids. The germline V gene encodes CDR1 MNHEY and CDR2 SVGAGI. The ends were cut back, 4 bases at V and 4 bases at J, with 10 bases in the middle. CDR3 DNA sequence: TGTGCCAGCAGTTCAAACCGGGGCACTGAAGCTTTCTTT. Translation: CASSSNRGTEAFF.

This chain joins TRBV7-2 and TRBJ1-4; D unresolved. V shed 1 base and J shed 4 bases, with 7 bases lying between them. The CDR3 spans 14 residues. The germline V gene has CDR1 SGHTA and CDR2 FQGNSA. In DNA, the CDR3 is TGTGCCAGCAGCTTAGTGGCCTTTAATGAAAAACTGTTTTTT. This translates into CASSLVAFNEKLFF.

Of note for this clone: In the same sample, other DNA sequences code for this CDR3. The gene calls are TRBV29-1 and TRBJ2-5; possibly TRBD1 for D (5 bases). From germline, CDR1 is SQVTM and CDR2 ANQGSEA. CDR3 length equals 11 residues. The V gene lost 1 base and the J gene lost 5 bases, with 5 bases spanning the gap. For the CDR3, the DNA is TGCAGCGTTGAAGGACAGGAGACCCAGTACTTC. It is translated as CSVEGQETQYF.

The chain uses TRBV5-1 and TRBJ1-1; D perhaps matches TRBD1 (5 bases). Germline V lookup: CDR1 SGHRS, CDR2 YFSETQ. Trimming cost V 0 bases and J 1 base, with 16 bases left between them. This CDR3 region has 17 residues. The CDR3 region has the DNA TGCGCCAGCAGCTTGGTTTATCGGGGGACGGAGAACACTGAAGCTTTCTTT. Translated, it gives CASSLVYRGTENTEAFF.

J is TRBJ1-4 and V is TRBV9; the D is unclear. CDR1 SGDLS and CDR2 YYNGEE come from the germline V gene. V lost 0 bases to trimming and J lost 8 bases, with 11 bases between them. This CDR3 is 14 amino acids long. CDR3 nucleotides: TGTGCCAGCAGCGTAGATATGACCCCCGAAAAACTGTTTTTT. Translated, it gives CASSVDMTPEKLFF.

This clone has a handful of counts. The chain combines TRBV7-2 with TRBJ2-6, with D hard to call. CDR3 length equals 15 residues. Germline CDR1 reads SGHTA; CDR2 reads FQGNSA. V was clipped by 5 bases and J by 0 bases, with 8 bases between them. CDR3 in DNA: TGTGCCAGCAGCCCCTACCTCTCTGGGGCCAACGTCCTGACTTTC. It is translated as CASSPYLSGANVLTF.

This clone showed up just once. The chain has TRBV7-3 and TRBJ1-5, with D possibly being TRBD1 (6 bases). Germline lookup yields CDR1 SGHTA and CDR2 FQGTGA. The CDR3 has 16 amino acids. V gave up 2 bases and J gave up 1 base, with 12 bases separating them. Here the CDR3 reads CASSLAPGGSNQPQHF. CDR3 bases: TGTGCCAGCAGCTTAGCGCCTGGGGGCAGCAATCAGCCCCAGCATTTT.

The rearrangement joins TRBV28 to TRBJ1-5; 8 nucleotides match TRBD1. Per the germline V gene, CDR1 is MDHEN and CDR2 is SYDVKM. This CDR3 region has 14 residues. The V gene end was trimmed by 6 bases and the J gene end by 6 bases; junction bases not matched to a gene: 7. The CDR3 region has the DNA TGTGCCAGCAGCCGGCAGGGGGCGACTCAGCCCCAGCATTTT. It is translated as CASSRQGATQPQHF.

This clone was seen once. This chain joins TRBV27 and TRBJ2-4; D gene uncertain. The CDR3 runs to 16 residues. Germline-derived CDR1 and CDR2 are MNHEY and SMNVEV (reference sequence). V gave up 4 bases and J gave up 5 bases, with 18 bases separating them. For the CDR3, the DNA is TGTGCCAGCAGTTCCGGGTCCTTCGCGTTTCAAAACATTCAGTACTTC. Translating gives CASSSGSFAFQNIQYF.